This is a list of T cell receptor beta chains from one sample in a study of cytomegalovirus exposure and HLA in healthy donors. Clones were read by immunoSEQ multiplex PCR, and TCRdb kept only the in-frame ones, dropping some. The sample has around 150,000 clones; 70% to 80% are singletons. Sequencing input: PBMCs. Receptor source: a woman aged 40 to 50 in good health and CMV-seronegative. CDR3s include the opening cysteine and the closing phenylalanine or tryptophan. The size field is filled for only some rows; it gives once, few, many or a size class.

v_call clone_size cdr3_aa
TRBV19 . CAPVRRGQNQPQHF
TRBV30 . CAWNPGQGAGEQYF
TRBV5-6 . CASSGRTSGRGTDTQYF
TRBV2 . CASSENRKGEKLFF
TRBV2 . CASRIEGTDYGYTF
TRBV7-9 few CASSWGQLNTEAFF
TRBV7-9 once CASIAQGTGNTIYF
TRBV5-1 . CASSLAFGTSVYNEQFF
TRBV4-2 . CASSQSTDATNEKLFF
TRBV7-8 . CASAPRDRGDTQYF
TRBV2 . CASSEARVQPQHF
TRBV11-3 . CASSTGQTSSYNEQFF
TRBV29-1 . CSVASGQGTNYGYTF
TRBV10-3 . CAITDRGNFGISYEQYF
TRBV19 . CASSGQGGNQPQHF
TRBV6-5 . CASSLRQGRNNEQFF
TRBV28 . CASATGGGSSEKLFF
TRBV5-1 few CASNLGPADTQYF
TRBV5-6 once CASMTWQGGYTF
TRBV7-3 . CASSLSGSANTGELFF
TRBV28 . CASSLLAGGDVSYEQYF
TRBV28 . CASSFAWTGGEQYF
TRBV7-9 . CASSPQGVENEKLFF
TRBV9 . CASSVHLNTEAFF
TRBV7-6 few CASSEGLEGGELFF
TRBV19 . CASSIGTGSEQYF
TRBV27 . CASSQTGVSYEQYF
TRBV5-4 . CASSWGLPTYEQYF
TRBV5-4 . CARTGTGDQPQHF
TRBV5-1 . CASTPGAQGADTQYF
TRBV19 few CASSIIGDTGELFF
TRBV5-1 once CASKETDYGYTF
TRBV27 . CASSLAGGNEQFF
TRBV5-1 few CASSLAPGSFGEQFF
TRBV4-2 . CASSFLAGGTDTQYF
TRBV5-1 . CASSLGVEIPYGYTF
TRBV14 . CASSLREHTGELFF
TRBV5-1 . CASSSGGGNTEAFF
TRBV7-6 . CASSLDPQPSGYNEQFF
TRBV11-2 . CASSTTGFNEKLFF
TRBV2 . CATSTQSSYEQYF
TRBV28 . CASTLQGTSGRGNEQFF
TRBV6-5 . CASSRDLGEQYF